Sequencing of this T cell receptor beta chain was carried out in a study of shared clonotypes between healthy human individuals. Naive CD8 cells comprised CD45RO-negative, CCR7-positively selected cells, excluding terminally differentiated effector memory CD45RA+ cells. With 3 bases clipped from V and 3 bases from J, the junction kept 4 bases outside the gene matches. The CDR3 is made up of 14 amino acids. From germline, CDR1 is SQVTM and CDR2 ANQGSEA. TCRdb's table, derived via immunoSEQ multiplex PCR, lists solely in-frame clones and lacks some. Here the sample spans some 2,100,000 clones, about 93% being singletons.

This clonotype was sampled from a man aged 18 to 30 in good health. Some clones in this sample may be carry-over from other donors' samples. V and J are TRBV29-1 and TRBJ2-5; 10 bases match TRBD1. The sequencing sample was made of naive CD8+ T cells from PBMCs. The CDR3 spells CSVDTGTGEETQYF. CDR3 nucleotides: TGCAGCGTTGACACCGGGACAGGGGAAGAGACCCAGTACTTC.